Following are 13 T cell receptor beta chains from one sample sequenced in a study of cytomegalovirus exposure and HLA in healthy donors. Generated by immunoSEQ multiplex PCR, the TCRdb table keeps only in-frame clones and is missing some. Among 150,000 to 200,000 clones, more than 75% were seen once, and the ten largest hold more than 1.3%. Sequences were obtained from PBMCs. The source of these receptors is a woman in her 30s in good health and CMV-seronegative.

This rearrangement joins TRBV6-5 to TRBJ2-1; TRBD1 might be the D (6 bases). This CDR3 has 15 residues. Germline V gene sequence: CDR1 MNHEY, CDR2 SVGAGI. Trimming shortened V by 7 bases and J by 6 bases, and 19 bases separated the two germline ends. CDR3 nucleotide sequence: TGTGCCAGCAACGCACACAGGGAAATGGGCAATGAGCAGTTCTTC. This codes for CASNAHREMGNEQFF.

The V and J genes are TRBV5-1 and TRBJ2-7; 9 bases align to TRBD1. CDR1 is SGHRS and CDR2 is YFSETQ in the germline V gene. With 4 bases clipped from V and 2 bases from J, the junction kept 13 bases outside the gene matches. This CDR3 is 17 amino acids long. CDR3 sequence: CASSKALGQGRPYEQYF. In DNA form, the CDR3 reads TGCGCCAGCAGCAAGGCCCTCGGACAGGGGAGGCCCTACGAGCAGTACTTC.

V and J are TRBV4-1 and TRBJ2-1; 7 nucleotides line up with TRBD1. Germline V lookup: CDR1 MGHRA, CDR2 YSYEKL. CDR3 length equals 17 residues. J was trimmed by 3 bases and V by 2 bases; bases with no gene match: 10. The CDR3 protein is CASSQPNPGQVYNEQFF. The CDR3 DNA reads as TGCGCCAGCAGCCAACCTAACCCCGGACAGGTCTACAATGAGCAGTTCTTC.

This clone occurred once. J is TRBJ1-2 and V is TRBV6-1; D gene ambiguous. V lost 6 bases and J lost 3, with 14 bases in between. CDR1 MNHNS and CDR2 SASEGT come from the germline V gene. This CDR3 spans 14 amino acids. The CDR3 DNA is TGTGCCAGCAGCCTTACGAGTATGGACTATGGCTACACCTTC. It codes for CASSLTSMDYGYTF.

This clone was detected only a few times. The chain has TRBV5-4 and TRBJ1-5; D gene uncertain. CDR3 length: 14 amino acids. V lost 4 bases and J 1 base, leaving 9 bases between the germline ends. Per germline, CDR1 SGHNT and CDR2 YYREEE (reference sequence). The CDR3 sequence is CASSPPGSNQPQHF. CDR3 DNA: TGTGCCAGCAGCCCCCCCGGGAGCAATCAGCCCCAGCATTTT.

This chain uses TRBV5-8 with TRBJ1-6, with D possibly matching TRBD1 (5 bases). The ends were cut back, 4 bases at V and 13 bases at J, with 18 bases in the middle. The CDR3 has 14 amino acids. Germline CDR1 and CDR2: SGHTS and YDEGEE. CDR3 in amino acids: CASSPGLVSSPLHF. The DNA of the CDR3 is TGTGCCAGCAGCCCGGGACTCGTTTCTTCTCCCCTCCACTTT.

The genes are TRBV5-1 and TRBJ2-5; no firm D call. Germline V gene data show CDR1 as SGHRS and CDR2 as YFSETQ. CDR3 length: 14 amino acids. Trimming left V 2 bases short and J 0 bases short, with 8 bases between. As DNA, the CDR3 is TGCGCCAGCAGCTTACAACAGAACCAAGAGACCCAGTACTTC. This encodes CASSLQQNQETQYF.

The CDR3 loop reads CASSRPGGITYNEQFF. The CDR3 nucleotides are TGTGCCAGCAGCCGTCCCGGGGGAATAACCTACAATGAGCAGTTCTTC. The J gene is TRBJ2-1, the V gene TRBV7-8; tentative D call: TRBD2 (6 bases). The CDR3 is 16 amino acids. V dropped 5 bases and J dropped 2 bases, with 16 bases sitting between them. From germline, CDR1 is SGHVS and CDR2 FQNEAQ. Variable domain in full (rest from reference TRBV7-8 and TRBJ2-1): GAGVSQSPRYKVAKRGQDVALRCDPISGHVSLFWYQQALGQGPEFLTYFQNEAQLDKSGLPSDRFFAERPEGSVSTLKIQRTQQEDSAVYLCASSRPGGITYNEQFFGPGTRLTVL.

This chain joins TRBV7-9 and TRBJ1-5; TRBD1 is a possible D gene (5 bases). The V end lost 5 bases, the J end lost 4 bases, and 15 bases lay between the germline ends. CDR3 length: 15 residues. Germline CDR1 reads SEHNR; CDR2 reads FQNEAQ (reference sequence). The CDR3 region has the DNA TGTGCCAGCAGCCCAGACAGTTCTGGGAATCAGCCCCAGCATTTT. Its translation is CASSPDSSGNQPQHF.

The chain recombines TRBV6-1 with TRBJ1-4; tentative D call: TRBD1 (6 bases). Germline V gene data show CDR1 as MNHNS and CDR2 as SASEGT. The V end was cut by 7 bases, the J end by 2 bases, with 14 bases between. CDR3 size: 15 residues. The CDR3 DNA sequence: TGTGCCAGCACGTCCAGGGGATGGACTAATGAAAAACTGTTTTTT. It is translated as CASTSRGWTNEKLFF.

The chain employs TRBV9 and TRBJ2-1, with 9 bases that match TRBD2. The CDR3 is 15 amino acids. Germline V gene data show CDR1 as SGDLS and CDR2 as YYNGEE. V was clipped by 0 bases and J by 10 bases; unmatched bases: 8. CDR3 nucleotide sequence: TGTGCCAGCAGCGTAGCTGCGGGGGGGGTTTCGGAGCAGTTCTTC. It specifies CASSVAAGGVSEQFF.

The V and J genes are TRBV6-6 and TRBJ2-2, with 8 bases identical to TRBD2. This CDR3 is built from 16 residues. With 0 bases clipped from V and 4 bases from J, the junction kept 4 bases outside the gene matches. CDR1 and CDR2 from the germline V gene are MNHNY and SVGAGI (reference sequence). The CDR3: CASSYSGTRSTGELFF. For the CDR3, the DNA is TGTGCCAGCAGTTACTCGGGGACTAGAAGCACCGGGGAGCTGTTTTTT.

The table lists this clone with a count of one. CDR3 DNA: TGTGCCAGCAGGGCCGGGACTAACACAGATACGCAGTATTTT. Translated, it gives CASRAGTNTDTQYF. The chain uses TRBV2 and TRBJ2-3; TRBD2 agrees at 7 bases. The CDR3 contains 14 residues. With 6 bases clipped from V and 2 bases from J, the junction kept 5 bases outside the gene matches. Germline V lookup: CDR1 SNHLY, CDR2 FYNNEI.